Here is one TCR beta chain with its context. Its antigen is not known. Synthesis of TCR cDNA relied on 5'RACE template switching, which attached a universal primer site and UMIs. TCRdb re-called the 5' RACE reads with MiXCR, one entry per CDR3 protein. The repertoire has around 550,000 distinct CDR3 sequences, about 19% of them found once; the top ten carry about 13%. Germline CDR1 SGHDN, CDR2 FVKESK. The V end was cut by 4 bases, the J end by 4 bases, with 13 bases between. This CDR3 has 14 residues. This specimen belongs to a study of T cells after yellow fever vaccination. In the study overall: It was SMART-Seq v4 Ultra Low Input that prepared the fractions with low cell numbers.

Study results and caveats: There was a possibility that FACS-sorted repertoires contained abundant clonotypes contaminating from the bulk population.

The J gene is TRBJ1-2, the V gene TRBV14; maybe TRBD1 (5 bases). This sequence originates from a man between 25 and 39 years old who received the YFV17D yellow fever vaccine. This sample comprised PBMCs, obtained 15 days after the yellow fever booster vaccination. The CDR3 DNA reads as TGTGCCAGCAGCCGGGACCAGGGCGGCTATGGCTACACCTTC. Its translation is CASSRDQGGYGYTF.